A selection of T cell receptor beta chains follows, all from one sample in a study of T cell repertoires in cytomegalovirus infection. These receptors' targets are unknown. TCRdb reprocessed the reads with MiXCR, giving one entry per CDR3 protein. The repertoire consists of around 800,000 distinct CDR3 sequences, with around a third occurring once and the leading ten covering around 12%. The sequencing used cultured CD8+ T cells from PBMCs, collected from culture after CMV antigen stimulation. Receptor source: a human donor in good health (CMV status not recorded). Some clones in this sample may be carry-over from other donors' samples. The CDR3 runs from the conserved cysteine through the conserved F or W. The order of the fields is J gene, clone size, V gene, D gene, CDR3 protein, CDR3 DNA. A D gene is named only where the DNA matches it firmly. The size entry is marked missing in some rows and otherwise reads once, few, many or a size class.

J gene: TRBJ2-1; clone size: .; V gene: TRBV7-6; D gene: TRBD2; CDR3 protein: CASSFGLAGGLNNEQFF; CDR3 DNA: TGTGCCAGCAGCTTTGGACTAGCGGGGGGCCTTAACAATGAGCAGTTCTTC
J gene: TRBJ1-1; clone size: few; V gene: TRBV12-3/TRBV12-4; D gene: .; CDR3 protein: CASSLEAAVGTEAFF; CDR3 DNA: TGTGCCAGCAGTTTGGAGGCAGCCGTGGGGACTGAAGCTTTCTTT
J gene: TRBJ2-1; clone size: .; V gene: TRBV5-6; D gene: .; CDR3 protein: CASTKTNPNEQFF; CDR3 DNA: TGTGCCAGCACCAAGACAAATCCCAATGAGCAGTTCTTC
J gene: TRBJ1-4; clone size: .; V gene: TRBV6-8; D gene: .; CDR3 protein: CASSYSDGNEKLFF; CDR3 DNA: TGTGCCAGCAGTTACTCCGACGGTAATGAAAAACTGTTTTTT
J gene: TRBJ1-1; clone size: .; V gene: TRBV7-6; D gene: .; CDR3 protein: CATQRGVYLETEAFF; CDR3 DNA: TGTGCCACCCAAAGGGGGGTATATCTTGAAACTGAAGCTTTCTTT
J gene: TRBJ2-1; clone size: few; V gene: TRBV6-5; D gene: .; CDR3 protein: CASSRAKHNEQFF; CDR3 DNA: TGTGCCAGCAGTAGGGCTAAGCACAATGAGCAGTTCTTC
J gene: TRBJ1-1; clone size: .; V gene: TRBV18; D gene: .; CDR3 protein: CASSPERGRGFEGEAFF; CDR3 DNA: TGTGCCAGCTCACCAGAAAGGGGCAGGGGTTTCGAAGGGGAAGCTTTCTTT
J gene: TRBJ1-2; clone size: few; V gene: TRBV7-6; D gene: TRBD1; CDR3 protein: CASSETGGAWDGYTF; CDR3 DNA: TGTGCCAGCAGCGAGACAGGGGGCGCTTGGGATGGCTACACCTTC
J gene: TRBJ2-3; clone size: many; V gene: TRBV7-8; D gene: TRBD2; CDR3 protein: CASSSAVGGIDTQYF; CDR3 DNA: TGTGCCAGCAGCTCCGCCGTCGGGGGGATCGATACGCAGTATTTT
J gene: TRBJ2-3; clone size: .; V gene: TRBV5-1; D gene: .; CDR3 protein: CASSLDRDLTDTQYF; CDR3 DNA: TGCGCCAGCAGCTTGGACAGGGACCTCACAGATACGCAGTATTTT
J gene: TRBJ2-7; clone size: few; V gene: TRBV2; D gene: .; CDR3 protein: CASGDSSYEQYF; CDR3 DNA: TGTGCCAGCGGGGACTCCTCATACGAGCAGTACTTC
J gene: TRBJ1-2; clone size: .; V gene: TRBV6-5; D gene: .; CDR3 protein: CASSYSIGVDGYTF; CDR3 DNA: TGTGCCAGCAGTTACTCGATCGGGGTAGATGGCTACACCTTC
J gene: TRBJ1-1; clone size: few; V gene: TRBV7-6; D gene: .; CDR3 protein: CASSLAITTLESNTEAFF; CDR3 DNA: TGTGCCAGCAGCTTAGCCATCACCACGCTAGAATCAAACACTGAAGCTTTCTTT
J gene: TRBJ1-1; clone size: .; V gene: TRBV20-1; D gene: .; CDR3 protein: CSGGYWMNTEAFF; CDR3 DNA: TGCAGCGGGGGGTACTGGATGAACACTGAAGCTTTCTTT
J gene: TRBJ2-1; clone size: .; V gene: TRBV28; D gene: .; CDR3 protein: CASNNRGGYNEQFF; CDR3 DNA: TGTGCCAGCAATAACAGGGGAGGCTACAATGAGCAGTTCTTC
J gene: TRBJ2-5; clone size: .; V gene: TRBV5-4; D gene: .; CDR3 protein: CASSLLTTYETQYF; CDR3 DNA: TGTGCCAGCAGCTTGTTAACGACATATGAGACCCAGTACTTC
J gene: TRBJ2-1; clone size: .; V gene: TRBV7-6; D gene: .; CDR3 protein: CASSLVRPQGTLYNEQFF; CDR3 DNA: TGTGCCAGCAGCTTAGTTCGGCCCCAGGGAACCCTCTACAATGAGCAGTTCTTC
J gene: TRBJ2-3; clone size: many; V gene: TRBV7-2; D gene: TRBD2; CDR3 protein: CASSLWPAGGTTDTQYF; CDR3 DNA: TGTGCCAGCAGCTTATGGCCAGCGGGGGGGACCACAGATACGCAGTATTTT
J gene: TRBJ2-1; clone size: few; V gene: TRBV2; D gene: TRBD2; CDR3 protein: CASSDHLAGGVPNEQFF; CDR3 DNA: TGTGCCAGCAGTGACCATTTAGCGGGGGGAGTTCCCAATGAGCAGTTCTTC
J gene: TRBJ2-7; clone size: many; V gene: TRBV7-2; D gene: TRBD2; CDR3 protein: CASSLGTRMWEQYF; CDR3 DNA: TGTGCCAGCAGCCTTGGGACTAGGATGTGGGAGCAGTACTTC
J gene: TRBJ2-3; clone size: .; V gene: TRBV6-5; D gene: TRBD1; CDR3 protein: CASSYGTGGIAGGPGDTQYF; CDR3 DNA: TGTGCCAGCAGTTACGGGACAGGGGGCATTGCGGGGGGCCCCGGAGATACGCAGTATTTT
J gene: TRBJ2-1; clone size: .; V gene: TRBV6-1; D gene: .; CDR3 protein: CASSEGGPEQFF; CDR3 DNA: TGTGCCAGCAGTGAGGGGGGGCCGGAGCAGTTCTTC
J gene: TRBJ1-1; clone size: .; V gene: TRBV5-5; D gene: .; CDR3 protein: CASSLGAALGFF; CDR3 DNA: TGTGCCAGCAGCTTGGGTGCGGCCCTGGGTTTCTTT
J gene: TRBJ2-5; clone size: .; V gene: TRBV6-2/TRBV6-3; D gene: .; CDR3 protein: CASSFQVDLETQYF; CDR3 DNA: TGTGCCAGCAGTTTTCAGGTAGACTTGGAGACCCAGTACTTC
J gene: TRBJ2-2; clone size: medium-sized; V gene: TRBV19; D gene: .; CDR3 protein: CASSIDNTGELFF; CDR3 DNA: TGTGCCAGTAGTATAGATAACACCGGGGAGCTGTTTTTT
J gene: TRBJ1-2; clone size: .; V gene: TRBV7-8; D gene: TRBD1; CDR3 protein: CASSSLGVVGTGEGYTF; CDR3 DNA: TGTGCCAGCAGCTCCTTAGGCGTGGTAGGGACAGGGGAAGGCTACACCTTC
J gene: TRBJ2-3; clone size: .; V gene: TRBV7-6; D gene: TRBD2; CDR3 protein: CASSLTTSGGAVDTQYF; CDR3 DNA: TGTGCCAGCAGCTTAACGACTAGCGGGGGGGCGGTAGATACGCAGTATTTT
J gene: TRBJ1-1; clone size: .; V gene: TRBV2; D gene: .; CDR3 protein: CASIVGGGTEAFF; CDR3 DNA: TGTGCCAGCATAGTCGGGGGAGGAACTGAAGCTTTCTTT
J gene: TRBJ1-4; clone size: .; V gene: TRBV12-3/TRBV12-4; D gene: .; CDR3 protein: CASRGPRGGGTNEKLFF; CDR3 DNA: TGTGCCAGCAGGGGACCGAGGGGCGGTGGGACTAATGAAAAACTGTTTTTT
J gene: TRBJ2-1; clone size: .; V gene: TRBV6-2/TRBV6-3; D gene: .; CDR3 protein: CASSYSRNKARNEQFF; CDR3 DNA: TGTGCCAGCAGTTACAGCAGGAATAAGGCACGAAATGAGCAGTTCTTC
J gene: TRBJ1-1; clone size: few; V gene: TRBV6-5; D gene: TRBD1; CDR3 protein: CASSYRTGTGPNTEAFF; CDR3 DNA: TGTGCCAGCAGTTACCGCACCGGGACAGGGCCGAACACTGAAGCTTTCTTT
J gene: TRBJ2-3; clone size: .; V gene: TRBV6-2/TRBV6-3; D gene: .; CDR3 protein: CASSPGQGLVTQYF; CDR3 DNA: TGTGCCAGCAGTCCCGGGCAGGGGCTAGTTACGCAGTATTTT